Below are 16 T cell receptor beta chains sequenced from a single sample in a study of cytomegalovirus exposure and HLA in healthy donors. PCR was performed using 60 Vbeta and 13 Jbeta primers. The table came from immunoSEQ multiplex PCR; TCRdb's copy has only in-frame clones and leaves some out. The sample lists over 150,000 clones, over 70% seen once, with around 1.6% in the top ten. Sequencing used PBMCs. The receptor set was obtained from a woman under 30 in good health and CMV-seronegative.

The rearrangement links TRBV2 to TRBJ2-1; no firm D call. Trimming removed 2 bases at V and 3 bases at J, with 8 bases between. This CDR3 spans 14 amino acids. CDR1 is SNHLY, CDR2 FYNNEI, per germline. CDR3 DNA sequence: TGTGCCAGCAGTGAAAATGTTTACTACAATGAGCAGTTCTTC. This translates into CASSENVYYNEQFF.

V and J are TRBV7-2 and TRBJ2-7; D remains ambiguous. With 1 base removed from V and 6 bases from J, the gap between germline ends came to 10 bases. This CDR3 is built from 13 residues. The germline gives CDR1 SGHTA, CDR2 FQGNSA. CDR3 amino acids: CASSLVSTSEQYF. CDR3 DNA sequence: TGTGCCAGCAGCTTAGTGTCGACAAGCGAGCAGTACTTC. Full variable domain (missing parts from reference TRBV7-2 and TRBJ2-7): GAGVSQSPSNKVTEKGKDVELRCDPISGHTALYWYRQSLGQGLEFLIYFQGNSAPDKSGLPSDRFSAERTGGSVSTLTIQRTQQEDSAVYLCASSLVSTSEQYFGPGTRLTVT.

The rearrangement joins TRBV6-5 to TRBJ1-3; the D gene is possibly TRBD1 (5 bases). The V and J ends lost 2 bases and 0 bases respectively, with 8 bases between them. This CDR3 comprises 15 residues. CDR1 and CDR2 (germline): MNHEY, SVGAGI. Here the CDR3 DNA reads TGTGCCAGCAGTTACGCCAGGGCCTCTGGAAACACCATATATTTT. Translated: CASSYARASGNTIYF.

The rearrangement joins TRBV21-1 to TRBJ2-6; no DNA check was done on the table's D call, TRBD1. TRBV21-1 constitutes a pseudogene. This CDR3 comprises 17 residues. In DNA, the CDR3 is TGTGCCAGTCTAAGGGACAGGGAACGAACTGGGGCCAACGTCCTGACTTTC. Protein sequence: CASLRDRERTGANVLTF.

The chain carries TRBV18 and TRBJ2-1; no definite D call. Germline CDR1 KGHSH, CDR2 LQKENI. The V end was cut by 3 bases, the J end by 7 bases, with 13 bases between. This CDR3 is built from 14 residues. CDR3: CASSPGSLRNEQFF. The DNA for the CDR3 is TGTGCCAGCTCACCCGGTTCTCTACGGAATGAGCAGTTCTTC.

The chain couples TRBV28 to TRBJ2-7, with TRBD2 identical over 9 bases. Per the germline V gene, CDR1 is MDHEN and CDR2 is SYDVKM. V was pared by 7 bases and J by 4 bases, with 8 bases of the junction left unmatched. There are 14 residues in the CDR3. CDR3 coding DNA: TGTGCCAGCACCGTGAGGCTAGCGGGGTACGAGCAGTACTTC. Residues: CASTVRLAGYEQYF.

In nucleotides, the CDR3 is TGTGCCAGCAGTTCACTATCCGAGCAGTACTTC. It yields the protein CASSSLSEQYF. The V call is TRBV2, the J call TRBJ2-7; D remains unclear. V was shortened by 5 bases and J by 6 bases, with 8 bases between the two germline ends. The CDR3 runs 11 residues. Germline V gene data show CDR1 as SNHLY and CDR2 as FYNNEI.

The chain uses TRBV4-2 and TRBJ2-4, with 8 bases fitting TRBD1. V dropped 3 bases and J dropped 1; count of bases not matched to a gene: 8. The CDR3 has 17 residues. Germline values: CDR1 LGHNA, CDR2 YNFKEQ. The CDR3 here is CASSQRRTGRAKNIQYF. The CDR3 DNA is TGTGCCAGCAGCCAGCGAAGGACAGGGAGGGCCAAAAACATTCAGTACTTC.

In its sample, this clone was seen a few times. The chain carries TRBV5-6 and TRBJ2-7, with D possibly TRBD1 on 5 matching bases. Germline V gene sequence: CDR1 SGHDT, CDR2 YYEEEE. The CDR3 loop spans 14 amino acids. Trimming removed 4 bases from V and 3 bases from J, with 14 bases in between. The CDR3 DNA follows: TGTGCCAGCAGCCCGCTACAGGCGCGCTACGAGCAGTACTTC. The encoded protein is CASSPLQARYEQYF.

The chain recombines TRBV27 with TRBJ1-2, with 12 positions matching TRBD1. Germline V gene lookup returns CDR1 MNHEY and CDR2 SMNVEV (reference sequence). This CDR3 has 13 residues. Trimming at V came to 10 bases and at J to 6 bases, leaving 6 bases not matched to a gene. Here the CDR3 DNA reads TGTGCCATCGGGGACAGGGGGCAGAATGGCTACACCTTC. Protein product: CAIGDRGQNGYTF.

The chain couples TRBV30 to TRBJ2-5; D remains unclear. The J call is uncertain, as TRBJ2-7 better fits the DNA end. This CDR3 comprises 12 residues. CDR1 GTSNPN and CDR2 SVGIG come from the germline V gene (reference sequence). The CDR3 DNA is TGTGCCTGGAGTAGTCGCTATTACGAGCAGTACTTC. Translating it yields CAWSSRYYEQYF.

The rearrangement uses TRBV5-6 and TRBJ2-7; TRBD1 agrees at 8 bases. CDR1 and CDR2 (germline): SGHDT, YYEEEE. The trim removed 3 bases at V and 0 bases at J, leaving 8 bases unmatched. There are 16 residues in the CDR3. CDR3 sequence reads: CASSWGTGESSYEQYF. The CDR3 coding sequence is TGTGCCAGCAGCTGGGGGACAGGCGAAAGCTCCTACGAGCAGTACTTC.

This clone was detected only a few times. The chain couples TRBV4-3 to TRBJ2-7; 13 bases are shared with TRBD2. The CDR3 extends over 16 amino acids. The germline V gene has CDR1 LGHNA and CDR2 YSLEER. The V segment lost 1 base and the J segment 6 bases; nucleotides outside the gene matches: 6. CDR3 amino acids: CASSQARTSGSLEQYF. Here the CDR3 DNA reads TGCGCCAGCAGCCAAGCCAGGACTAGCGGGAGCCTCGAGCAGTACTTC.

The chain employs TRBV10-3 and TRBJ2-1; 12 bases fit TRBD2. Germline CDR1 ENHRY, CDR2 SYGVKD. Trimming removed 3 bases from V and 0 bases from J; junction bases left unmatched: 3. The CDR3 spans 17 residues. CDR3: CAISDPGLAGSYNEQFF. For the CDR3, the DNA is TGTGCCATCAGTGACCCGGGACTAGCGGGCTCCTACAATGAGCAGTTCTTC.

This clone came up a few times. This chain uses TRBV4-2 with TRBJ2-7; D might be TRBD1 (6 bases). The CDR3 sequence is 17 residues long. Trimming pared 1 base from V and 1 base from J, leaving 17 bases between. The germline CDR1 and CDR2 sequences are LGHNA and YNFKEQ. The CDR3 spells CASSQADRDTASYEQYF. The CDR3, as DNA: TGTGCCAGCAGCCAAGCCGACCGGGACACGGCTTCCTACGAGCAGTACTTC.

This clone was seen more than once but under ten times. The chain employs TRBV5-1 and TRBJ2-7; 13 nucleotides line up with TRBD2. The CDR3 loop spans 18 amino acids. The V and J ends lost 0 bases and 5 bases, in that order; junction bases with no gene match: 11. CDR1 and CDR2 from the germline V gene are SGHRS and YFSETQ. In DNA form, the CDR3 reads TGCGCCAGCAGCTTGGGACTAGCGGGAGGTCTCTTTGTGGACGAGCAGTACTTC. Amino acids: CASSLGLAGGLFVDEQYF.